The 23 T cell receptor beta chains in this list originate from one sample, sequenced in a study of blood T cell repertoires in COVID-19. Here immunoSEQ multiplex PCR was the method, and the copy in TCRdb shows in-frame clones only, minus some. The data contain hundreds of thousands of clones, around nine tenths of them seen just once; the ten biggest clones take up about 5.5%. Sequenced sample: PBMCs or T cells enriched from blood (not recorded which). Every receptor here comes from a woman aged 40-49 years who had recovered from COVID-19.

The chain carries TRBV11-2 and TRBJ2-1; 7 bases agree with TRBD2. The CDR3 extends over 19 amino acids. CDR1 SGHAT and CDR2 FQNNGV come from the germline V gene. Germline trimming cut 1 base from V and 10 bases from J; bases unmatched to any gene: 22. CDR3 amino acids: CASSLGTSKRDPRSGEQFF. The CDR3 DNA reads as TGTGCCAGCAGCTTAGGGACATCAAAGCGGGACCCCCGTTCGGGGGAGCAGTTCTTC.

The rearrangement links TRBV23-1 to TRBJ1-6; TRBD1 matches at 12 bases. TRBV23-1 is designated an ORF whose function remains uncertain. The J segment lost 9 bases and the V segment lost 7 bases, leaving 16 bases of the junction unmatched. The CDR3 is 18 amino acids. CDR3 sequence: CASITGTGGNRPSSPLHF. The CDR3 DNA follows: TGCGCCAGCATCACGGGGACAGGGGGCAACCGACCAAGTTCACCCCTCCACTTT.

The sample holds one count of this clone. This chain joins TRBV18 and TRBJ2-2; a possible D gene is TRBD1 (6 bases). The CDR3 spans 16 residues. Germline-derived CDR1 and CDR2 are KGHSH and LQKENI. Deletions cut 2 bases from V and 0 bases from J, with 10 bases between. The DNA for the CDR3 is TGTGCCAGCTCACCATCGACAGGCTCGAACACCGGGGAGCTGTTTTTT. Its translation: CASSPSTGSNTGELFF.

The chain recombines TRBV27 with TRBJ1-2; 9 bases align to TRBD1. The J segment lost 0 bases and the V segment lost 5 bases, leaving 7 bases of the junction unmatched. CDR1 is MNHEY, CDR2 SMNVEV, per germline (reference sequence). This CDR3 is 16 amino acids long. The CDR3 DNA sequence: TGTGCCAGCAGTCGGACAGGGGTTCAAGCTAACTATGGCTACACCTTC. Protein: CASSRTGVQANYGYTF.

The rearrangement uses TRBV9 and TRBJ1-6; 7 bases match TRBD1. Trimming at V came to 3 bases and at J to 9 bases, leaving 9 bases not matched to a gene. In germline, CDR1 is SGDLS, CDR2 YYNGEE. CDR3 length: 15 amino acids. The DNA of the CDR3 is TGTGCCAGCAGCGCAGGGACAGCCGAAGGTTCACCCCTCCACTTT. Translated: CASSAGTAEGSPLHF.

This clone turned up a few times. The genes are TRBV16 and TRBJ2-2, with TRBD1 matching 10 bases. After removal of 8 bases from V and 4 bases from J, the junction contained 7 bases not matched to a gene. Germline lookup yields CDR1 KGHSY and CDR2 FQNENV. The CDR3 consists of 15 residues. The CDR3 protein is CASDRGTGVTGELFF. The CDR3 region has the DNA TGTGCCAGCGACCGCGGGACAGGGGTCACCGGGGAGCTGTTTTTT.

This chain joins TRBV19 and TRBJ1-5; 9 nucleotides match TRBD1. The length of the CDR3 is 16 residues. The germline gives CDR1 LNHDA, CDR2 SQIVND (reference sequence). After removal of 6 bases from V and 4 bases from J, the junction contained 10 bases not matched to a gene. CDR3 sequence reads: CASSAIDRGVNQPQHF. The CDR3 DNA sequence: TGTGCCAGTAGCGCGATTGACAGGGGGGTGAATCAGCCCCAGCATTTT. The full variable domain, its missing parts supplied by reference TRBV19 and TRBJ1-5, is DGGITQSPKYLFRKEGQNVTLSCEQNLNHDAMYWYRQDPGQGLRLIYYSQIVNDFQKGDIAEGYSVSREKKESFPLTVTSAQKNPTAFYLCASSAIDRGVNQPQHFGDGTRLSIL.

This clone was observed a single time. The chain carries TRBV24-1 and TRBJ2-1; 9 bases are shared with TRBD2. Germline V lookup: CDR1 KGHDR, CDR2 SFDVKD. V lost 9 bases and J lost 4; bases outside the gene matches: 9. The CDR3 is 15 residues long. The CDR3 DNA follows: TGTGCCACCGGGGGAGAGCTAGCGGGGTACAATGAGCAGTTCTTC. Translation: CATGGELAGYNEQFF.

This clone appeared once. CDR3 sequence (DNA): TGTGCCTGGGGCCGACAGAATAATTCACCCCTCCACTTT. It encodes CAWGRQNNSPLHF. This sequence joins TRBV30 and TRBJ1-6, with D maybe TRBD1 (5 bases). V lost 5 bases, J lost 5 bases, and 10 bases lay in between. In germline, CDR1 is GTSNPN, CDR2 SVGIG (reference sequence). The CDR3 extends over 13 amino acids.

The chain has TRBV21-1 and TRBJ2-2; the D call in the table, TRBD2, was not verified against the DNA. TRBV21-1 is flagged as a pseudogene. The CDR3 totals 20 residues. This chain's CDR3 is CASSKKWTYTSSNLGGELFF. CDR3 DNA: TGTGCCAGCAGCAAAAAGTGGACCTATACCTCTAGCAACCTAGGCGGGGAGCTGTTTTTT.

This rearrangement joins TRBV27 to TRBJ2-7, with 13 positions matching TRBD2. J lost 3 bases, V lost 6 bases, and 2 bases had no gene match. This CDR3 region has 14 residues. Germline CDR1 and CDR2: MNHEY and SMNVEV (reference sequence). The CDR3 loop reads CASSGLAGVYEQYF. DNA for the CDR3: TGTGCCAGCAGCGGACTAGCGGGAGTCTACGAGCAGTACTTC.

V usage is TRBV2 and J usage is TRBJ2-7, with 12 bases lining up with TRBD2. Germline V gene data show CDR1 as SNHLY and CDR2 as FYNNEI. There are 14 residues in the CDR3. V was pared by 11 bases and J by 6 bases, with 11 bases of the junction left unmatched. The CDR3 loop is CALGRSSGRGEQYF. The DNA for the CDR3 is TGTGCCCTGGGGCGGTCTAGCGGGAGGGGCGAGCAGTACTTC.

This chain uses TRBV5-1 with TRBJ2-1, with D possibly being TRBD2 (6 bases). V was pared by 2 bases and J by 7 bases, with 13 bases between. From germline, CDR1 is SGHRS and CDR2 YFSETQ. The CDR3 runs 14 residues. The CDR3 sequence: CASSLLAAGNEQFF. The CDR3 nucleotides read TGCGCCAGCAGCTTATTAGCGGCGGGGAATGAGCAGTTCTTC.

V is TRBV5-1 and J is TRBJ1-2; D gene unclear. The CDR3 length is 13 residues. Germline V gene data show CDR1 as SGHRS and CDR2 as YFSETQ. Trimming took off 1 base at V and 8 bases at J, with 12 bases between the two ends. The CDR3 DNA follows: TGCGCCAGCAGCTTGCCGGGAGTAGAAGGCTACACCTTC. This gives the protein CASSLPGVEGYTF.

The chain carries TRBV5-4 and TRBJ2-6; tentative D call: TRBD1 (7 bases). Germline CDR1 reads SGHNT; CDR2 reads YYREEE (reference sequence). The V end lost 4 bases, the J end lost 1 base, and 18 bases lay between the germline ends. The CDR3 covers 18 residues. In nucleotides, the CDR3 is TGTGCCAGCAGCCCGTCAGGGGGGAGCTTATCTGGGGCCAACGTCCTGACTTTC. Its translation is CASSPSGGSLSGANVLTF.

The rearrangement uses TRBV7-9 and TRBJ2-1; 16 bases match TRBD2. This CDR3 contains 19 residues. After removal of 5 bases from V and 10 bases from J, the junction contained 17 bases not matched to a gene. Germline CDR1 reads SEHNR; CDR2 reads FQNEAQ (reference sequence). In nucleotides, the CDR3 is TGTGCCAGCAGCCAGAAGGGACTAGCGGGAGGGGAACGTTCTGGGGAGCAGTTCTTC. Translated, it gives CASSQKGLAGGERSGEQFF.

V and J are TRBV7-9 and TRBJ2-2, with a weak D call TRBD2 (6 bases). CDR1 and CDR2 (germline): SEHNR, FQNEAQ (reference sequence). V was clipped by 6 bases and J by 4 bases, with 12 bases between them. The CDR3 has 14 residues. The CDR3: CASRRSGSTGELFF. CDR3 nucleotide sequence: TGTGCCAGCAGGCGCTCCGGGAGCACCGGGGAGCTGTTTTTT.

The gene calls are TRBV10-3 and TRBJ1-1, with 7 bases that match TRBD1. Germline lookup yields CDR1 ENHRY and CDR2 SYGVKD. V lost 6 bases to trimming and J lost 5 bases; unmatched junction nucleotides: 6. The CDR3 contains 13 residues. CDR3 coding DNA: TGTGCCATCAGGCCCGGGACAGAAACTGAAGCTTTCTTT. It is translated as CAIRPGTETEAFF.

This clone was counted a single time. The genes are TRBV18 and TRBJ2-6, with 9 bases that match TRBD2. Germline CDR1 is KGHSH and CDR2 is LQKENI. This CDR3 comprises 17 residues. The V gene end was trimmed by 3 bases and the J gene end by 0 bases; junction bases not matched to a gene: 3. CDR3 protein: CASSPLAGSSGANVLTF. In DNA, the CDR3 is TGTGCCAGCTCACCCCTAGCGGGATCCTCTGGGGCCAACGTCCTGACTTTC.

In nucleotides, the CDR3 is TGTGCCAGCAGCAACCACCTGGGGGGGTCACCTTATACGCAGTATTTT. It encodes CASSNHLGGSPYTQYF. The chain uses TRBV21-1 and TRBJ2-3; TRBD2, as called in the table, went unchecked against the DNA. TRBV21-1 is an annotated pseudogene. The CDR3 runs 16 residues.

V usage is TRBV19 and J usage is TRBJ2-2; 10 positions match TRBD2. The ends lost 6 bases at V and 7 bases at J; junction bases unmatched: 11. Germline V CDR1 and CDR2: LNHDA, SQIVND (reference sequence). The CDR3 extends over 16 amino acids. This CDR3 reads CASRTGTSVSNGELFF. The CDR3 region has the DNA TGTGCCAGTAGGACCGGGACTAGCGTTAGTAACGGGGAGCTGTTTTTT.

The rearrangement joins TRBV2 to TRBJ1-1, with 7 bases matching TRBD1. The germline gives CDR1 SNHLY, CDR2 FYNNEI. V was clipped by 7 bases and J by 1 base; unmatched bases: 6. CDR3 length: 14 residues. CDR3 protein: CASKLTGTNTEAFF. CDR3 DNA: TGTGCCAGCAAGCTGACAGGGACGAACACTGAAGCTTTCTTT.

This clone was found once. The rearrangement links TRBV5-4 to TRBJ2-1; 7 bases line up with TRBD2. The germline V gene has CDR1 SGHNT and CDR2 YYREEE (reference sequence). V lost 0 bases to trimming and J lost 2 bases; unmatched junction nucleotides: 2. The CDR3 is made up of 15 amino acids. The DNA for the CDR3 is TGTGCCAGCAGCTTGGTGCGGGGGACCTACAATGAGCAGTTCTTC. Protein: CASSLVRGTYNEQFF.